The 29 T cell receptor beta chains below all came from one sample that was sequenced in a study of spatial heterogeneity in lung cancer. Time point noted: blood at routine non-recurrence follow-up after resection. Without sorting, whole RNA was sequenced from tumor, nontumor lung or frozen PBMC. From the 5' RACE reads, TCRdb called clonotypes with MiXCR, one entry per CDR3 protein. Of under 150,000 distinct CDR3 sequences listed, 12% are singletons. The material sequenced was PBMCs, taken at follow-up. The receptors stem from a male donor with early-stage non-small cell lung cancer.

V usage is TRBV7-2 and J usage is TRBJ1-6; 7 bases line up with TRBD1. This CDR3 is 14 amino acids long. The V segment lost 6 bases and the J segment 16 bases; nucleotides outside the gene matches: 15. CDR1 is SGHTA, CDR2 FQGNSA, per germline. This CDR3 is CASSNRDSESGLHF. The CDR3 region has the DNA TGTGCCAGCAGTAACCGGGACAGTGAGTCTGGACTCCACTTT.

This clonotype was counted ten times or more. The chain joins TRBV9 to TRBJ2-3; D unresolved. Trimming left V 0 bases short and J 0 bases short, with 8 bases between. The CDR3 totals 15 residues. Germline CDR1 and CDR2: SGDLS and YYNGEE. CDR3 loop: CASSVDHSSTDTQYF. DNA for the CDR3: TGTGCCAGCAGCGTAGACCACTCTAGCACAGATACGCAGTATTTT.

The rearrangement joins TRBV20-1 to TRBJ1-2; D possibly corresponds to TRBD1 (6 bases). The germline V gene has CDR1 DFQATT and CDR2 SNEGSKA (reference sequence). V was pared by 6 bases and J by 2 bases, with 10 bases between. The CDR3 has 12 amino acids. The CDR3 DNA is TGCAGTGCCCCACAGGGAAACTATGGCTACACCTTC. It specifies CSAPQGNYGYTF.

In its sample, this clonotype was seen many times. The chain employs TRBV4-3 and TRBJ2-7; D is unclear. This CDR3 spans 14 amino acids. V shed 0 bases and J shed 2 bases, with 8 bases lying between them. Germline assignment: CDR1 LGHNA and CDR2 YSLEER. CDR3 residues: CASSQDRKTYEQYF. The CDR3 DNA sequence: TGCGCCAGCAGCCAAGATAGGAAGACCTACGAGCAGTACTTC.

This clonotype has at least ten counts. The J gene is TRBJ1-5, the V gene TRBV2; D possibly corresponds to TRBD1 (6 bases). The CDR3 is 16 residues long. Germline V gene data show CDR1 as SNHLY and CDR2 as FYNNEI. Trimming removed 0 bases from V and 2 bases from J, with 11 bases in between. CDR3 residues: CASSEAPTGRNQPQHF. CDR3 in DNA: TGTGCCAGCAGTGAAGCGCCAACAGGGCGCAATCAGCCCCAGCATTTT. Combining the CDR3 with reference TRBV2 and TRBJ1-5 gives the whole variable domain EPEVTQTPSHQVTQMGQEVILRCVPISNHLYFYWYRQILGQKVEFLVSFYNNEISEKSEIFDDQFSVERPDGSNFTLKIRSTKLEDSAMYFCASSEAPTGRNQPQHFGDGTRLSIL.

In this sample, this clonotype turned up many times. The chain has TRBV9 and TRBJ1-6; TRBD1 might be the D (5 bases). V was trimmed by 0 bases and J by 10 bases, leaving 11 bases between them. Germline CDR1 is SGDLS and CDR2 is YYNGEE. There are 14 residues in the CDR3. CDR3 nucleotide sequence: TGTGCCAGCAGCGTAGAAGGGGATGCATCACCCCTCCACTTT. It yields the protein CASSVEGDASPLHF.

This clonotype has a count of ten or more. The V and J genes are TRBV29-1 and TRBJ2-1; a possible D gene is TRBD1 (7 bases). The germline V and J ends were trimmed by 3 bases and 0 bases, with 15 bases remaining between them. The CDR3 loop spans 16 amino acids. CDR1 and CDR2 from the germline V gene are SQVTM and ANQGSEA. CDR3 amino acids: CSVEGRGASSYNEQFF. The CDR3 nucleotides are TGCAGCGTTGAGGGCAGGGGGGCCAGCTCCTACAATGAGCAGTTCTTC.

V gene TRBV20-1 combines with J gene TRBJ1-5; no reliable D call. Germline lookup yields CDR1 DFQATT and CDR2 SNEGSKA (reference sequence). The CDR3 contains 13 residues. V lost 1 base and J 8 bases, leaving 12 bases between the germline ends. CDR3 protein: CSARGQPTEPQHF. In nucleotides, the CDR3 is TGCAGTGCTAGAGGGCAGCCCACGGAGCCCCAGCATTTT.

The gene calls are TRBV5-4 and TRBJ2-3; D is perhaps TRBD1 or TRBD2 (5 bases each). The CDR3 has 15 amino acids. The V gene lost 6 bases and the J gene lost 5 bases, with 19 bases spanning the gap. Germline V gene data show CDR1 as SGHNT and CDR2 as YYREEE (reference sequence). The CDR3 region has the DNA TGTGCCAGCAACCGGGACCGGTCCACGGAAGATACGCAGTATTTT. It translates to CASNRDRSTEDTQYF.

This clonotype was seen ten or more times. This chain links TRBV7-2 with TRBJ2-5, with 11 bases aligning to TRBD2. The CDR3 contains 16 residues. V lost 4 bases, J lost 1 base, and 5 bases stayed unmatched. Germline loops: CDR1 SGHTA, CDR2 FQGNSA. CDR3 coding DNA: TGTGCCAGCAGCTCGGGACTAGCGGTTATCCAAGAGACCCAGTACTTC. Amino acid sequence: CASSSGLAVIQETQYF.

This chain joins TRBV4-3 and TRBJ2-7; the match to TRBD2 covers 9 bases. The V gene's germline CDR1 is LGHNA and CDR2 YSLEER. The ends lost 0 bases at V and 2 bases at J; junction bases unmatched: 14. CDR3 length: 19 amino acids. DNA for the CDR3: TGCGCCAGCAGCCAAGATCTTTTGGCGGCTAGCGGGGTGGCCTACGAGCAGTACTTC. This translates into CASSQDLLAASGVAYEQYF.

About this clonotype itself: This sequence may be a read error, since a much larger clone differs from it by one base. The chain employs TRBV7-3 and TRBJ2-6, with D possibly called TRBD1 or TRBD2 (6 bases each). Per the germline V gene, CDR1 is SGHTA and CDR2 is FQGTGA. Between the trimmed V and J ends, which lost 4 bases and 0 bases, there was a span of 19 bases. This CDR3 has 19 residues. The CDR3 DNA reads TGTGCCAGCAGCTCACCGGGGGACAACTTAAGCTCTGGGGCCAACGTCCTGACTTTC. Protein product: CASSSPGDNLSSGANVLTF. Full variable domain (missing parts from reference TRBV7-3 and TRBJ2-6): GAGVSQTPSNKVTEKGKYVELRCDPISGHTALYWYRQSLGQGPEFLIYFQGTGAADDSGLPNDRFFAVRPEGSVSTLKIQRTERGDSAVYLCASSSPGDNLSSGANVLTFGAGSRLTVL.

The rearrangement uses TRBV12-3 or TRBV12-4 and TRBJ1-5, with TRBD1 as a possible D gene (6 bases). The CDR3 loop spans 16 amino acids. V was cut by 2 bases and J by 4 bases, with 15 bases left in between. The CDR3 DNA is TGTGCCAGCAGTTTATTCTCGACAGGTAAAAATCAGCCCCAGCATTTT. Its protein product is CASSLFSTGKNQPQHF.

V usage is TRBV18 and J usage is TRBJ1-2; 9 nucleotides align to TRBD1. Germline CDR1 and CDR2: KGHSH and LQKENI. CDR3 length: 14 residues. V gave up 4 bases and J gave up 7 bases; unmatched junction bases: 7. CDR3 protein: CASSLRDRAAGYTF. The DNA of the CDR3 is TGTGCCAGCTCACTCCGGGACAGGGCGGCTGGCTACACCTTC.

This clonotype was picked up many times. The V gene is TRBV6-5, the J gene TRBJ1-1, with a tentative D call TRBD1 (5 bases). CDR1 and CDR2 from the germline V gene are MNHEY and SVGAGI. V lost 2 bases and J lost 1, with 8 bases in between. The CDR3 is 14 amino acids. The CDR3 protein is CASSYVRGNTEAFF. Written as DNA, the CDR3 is TGTGCCAGCAGTTACGTGAGGGGGAACACTGAAGCTTTCTTT.

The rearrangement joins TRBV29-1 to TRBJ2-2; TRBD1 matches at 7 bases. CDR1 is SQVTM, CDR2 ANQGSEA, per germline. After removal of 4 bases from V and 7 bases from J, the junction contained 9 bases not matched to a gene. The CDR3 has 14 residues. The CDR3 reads CSVAIRQGFGELFF. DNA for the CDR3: TGCAGCGTTGCGATCCGACAGGGCTTCGGGGAGCTGTTTTTT.

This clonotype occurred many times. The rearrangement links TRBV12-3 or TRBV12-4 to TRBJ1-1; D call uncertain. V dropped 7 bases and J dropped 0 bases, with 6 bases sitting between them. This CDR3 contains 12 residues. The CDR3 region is CASTRVNTEAFF. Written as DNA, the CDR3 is TGTGCCAGCACCCGTGTGAACACTGAAGCTTTCTTT.

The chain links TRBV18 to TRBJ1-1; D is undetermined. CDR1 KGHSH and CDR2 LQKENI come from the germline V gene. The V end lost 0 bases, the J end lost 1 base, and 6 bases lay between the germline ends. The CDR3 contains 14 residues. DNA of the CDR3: TGTGCCAGCTCACCACCGAACAGGAACACTGAAGCTTTCTTT. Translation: CASSPPNRNTEAFF.

CDR3 protein: CASGSGGDTDTQYF. In nucleotides, the CDR3 is TGTGCCAGCGGATCCGGTGGGGACACAGATACGCAGTATTTT. The chain has TRBV9 and TRBJ2-3; D remains unclear. The CDR3 totals 14 residues. CDR1 and CDR2 (germline): SGDLS, YYNGEE. With 7 bases removed from V and 2 bases from J, the gap between germline ends came to 14 bases.

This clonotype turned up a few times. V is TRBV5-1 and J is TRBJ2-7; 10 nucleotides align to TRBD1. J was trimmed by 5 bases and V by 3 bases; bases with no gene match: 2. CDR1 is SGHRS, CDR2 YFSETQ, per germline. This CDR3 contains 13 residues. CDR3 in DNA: TGCGCCAGCAGCTGGGGACAGGGGAACGAGCAGTACTTC. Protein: CASSWGQGNEQYF.

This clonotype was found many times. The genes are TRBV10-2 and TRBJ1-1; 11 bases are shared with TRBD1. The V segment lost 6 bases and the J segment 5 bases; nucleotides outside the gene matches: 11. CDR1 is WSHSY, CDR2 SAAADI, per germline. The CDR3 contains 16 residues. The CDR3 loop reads CASRDSLGTGGTEAFF. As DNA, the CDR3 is TGCGCCAGCAGAGACAGCCTGGGGACAGGGGGAACTGAAGCTTTCTTT.

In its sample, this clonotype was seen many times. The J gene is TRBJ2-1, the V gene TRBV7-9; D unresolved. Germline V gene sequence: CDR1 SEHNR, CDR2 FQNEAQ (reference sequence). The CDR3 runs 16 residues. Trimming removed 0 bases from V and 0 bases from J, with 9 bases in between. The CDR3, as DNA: TGTGCCAGCAGCTTAGCGCGGAAAAGCTCCTACAATGAGCAGTTCTTC. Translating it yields CASSLARKSSYNEQFF.

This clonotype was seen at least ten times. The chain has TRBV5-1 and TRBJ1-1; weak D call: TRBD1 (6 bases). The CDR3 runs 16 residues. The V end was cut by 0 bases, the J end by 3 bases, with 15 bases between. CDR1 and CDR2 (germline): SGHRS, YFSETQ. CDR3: CASSLAHGGAYTEAFF. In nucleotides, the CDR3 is TGCGCCAGCAGCTTGGCCCATGGGGGGGCGTACACTGAAGCTTTCTTT.

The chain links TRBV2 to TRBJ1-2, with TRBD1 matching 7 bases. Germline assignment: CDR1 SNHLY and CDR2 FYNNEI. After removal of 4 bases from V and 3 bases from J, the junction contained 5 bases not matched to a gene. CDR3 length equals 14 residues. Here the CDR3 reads CASSARQGDYGYTF. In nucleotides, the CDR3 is TGTGCCAGCAGTGCCCGACAGGGAGACTATGGCTACACCTTC.

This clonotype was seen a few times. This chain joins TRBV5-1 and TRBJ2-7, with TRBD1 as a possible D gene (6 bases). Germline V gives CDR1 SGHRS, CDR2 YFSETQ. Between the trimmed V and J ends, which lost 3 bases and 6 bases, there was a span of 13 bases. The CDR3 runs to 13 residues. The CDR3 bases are TGCGCCAGCAGCTCTACAGGGATAGGCGAGCAGTACTTC. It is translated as CASSSTGIGEQYF.

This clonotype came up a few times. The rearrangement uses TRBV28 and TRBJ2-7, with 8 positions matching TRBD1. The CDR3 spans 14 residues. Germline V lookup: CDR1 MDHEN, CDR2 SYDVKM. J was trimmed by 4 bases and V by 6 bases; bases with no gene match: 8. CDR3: CASRTPGQAYEQYF. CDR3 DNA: TGTGCCAGCAGGACACCGGGACAGGCATACGAGCAGTACTTC. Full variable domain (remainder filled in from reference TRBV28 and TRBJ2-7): DVKVTQSSRYLVKRTGEKVFLECVQDMDHENMFWYRQDPGLGLRLIYFSYDVKMKEKGDIPEGYSVSREKKERFSLILESASTNQTSMYLCASRTPGQAYEQYFGPGTRLTVT.

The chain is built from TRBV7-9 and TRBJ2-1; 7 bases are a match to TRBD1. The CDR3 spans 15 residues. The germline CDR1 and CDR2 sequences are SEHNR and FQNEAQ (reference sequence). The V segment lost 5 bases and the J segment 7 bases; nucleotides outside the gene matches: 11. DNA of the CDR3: TGTGCCAGCAGCCATTTACAGGGGACGAGGAATGAGCAGTTCTTC. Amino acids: CASSHLQGTRNEQFF. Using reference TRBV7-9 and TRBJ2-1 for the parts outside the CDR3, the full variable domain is DTGVSQNPRHKITKRGQNVTFRCDPISEHNRLYWYRQTLGQGPEFLTYFQNEAQLEKSRLLSDRFSAERPKGSFSTLEIQRTEQGDSAMYLCASSHLQGTRNEQFFGPGTRLTVL.

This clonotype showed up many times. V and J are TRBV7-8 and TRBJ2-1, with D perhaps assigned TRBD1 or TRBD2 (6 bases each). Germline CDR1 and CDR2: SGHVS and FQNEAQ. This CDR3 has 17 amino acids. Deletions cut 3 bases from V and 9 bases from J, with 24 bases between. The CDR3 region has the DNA TGTGCCAGCAGCTTCCCCCAAAGGAGGGGGACGGTTGGTGAGCAGTTCTTC. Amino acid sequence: CASSFPQRRGTVGEQFF.

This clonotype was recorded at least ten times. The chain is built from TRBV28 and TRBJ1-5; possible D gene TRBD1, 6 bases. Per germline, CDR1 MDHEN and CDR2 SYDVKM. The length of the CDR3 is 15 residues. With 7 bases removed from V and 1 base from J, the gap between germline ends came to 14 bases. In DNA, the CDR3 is TGTGCCAGCACCCTAGGGGGGCCCAGCAATCAGCCCCAGCATTTT. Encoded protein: CASTLGGPSNQPQHF. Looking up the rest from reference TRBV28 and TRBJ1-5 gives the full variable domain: DVKVTQSSRYLVKRTGEKVFLECVQDMDHENMFWYRQDPGLGLRLIYFSYDVKMKEKGDIPEGYSVSREKKERFSLILESASTNQTSMYLCASTLGGPSNQPQHFGDGTRLSIL.